The 16 T cell receptor beta chains listed next were all sequenced from one sample in a study of patients and donors after allogeneic stem cell transplantation. TCRdb passed the RT-PCR reads through MiXCR, listing each CDR3 protein once. The sample consists of some 880,000 distinct CDR3 sequences, more than 15% of them appearing once. Sequences were obtained from blood, either unsorted or a sorted T cell fraction (not recorded which). The receptor source for this set is a human donor who was either an allogeneic HSCT recipient or a stem cell or donor lymphocyte infusion donor (not recorded which). It is not recorded whose cells these are; they may come from a transplant donor.

This chain links TRBV12-3 or TRBV12-4 with TRBJ1-1; tentative D call: TRBD1 (6 bases). Trimming cost V 2 bases and J 3 bases, with 13 bases left between them. There are 15 residues in the CDR3. The CDR3 DNA sequence: TGTGCCAGCAGTTTATCCGGCGGGGGCTACACTGAAGCTTTCTTT. Its translation: CASSLSGGGYTEAFF.

The J gene is TRBJ1-5, the V gene TRBV24-1; the match to TRBD1 covers 7 bases. Trimming took 8 bases from V and 4 from J; bases not matched to a gene: 4. Germline V gene sequence: CDR1 KGHDR, CDR2 SFDVKD. This CDR3 contains 13 residues. The CDR3 DNA sequence: TGTGCCACCAATAACAGGGGAAATCAGCCCCAGCATTTT. Protein: CATNNRGNQPQHF.

Only one count was recorded for this clonotype. V is TRBV2 and J is TRBJ2-5; 8 positions match TRBD2. In germline, CDR1 is SNHLY, CDR2 FYNNEI. The J segment lost 2 bases and the V segment lost 3 bases, leaving 11 bases of the junction unmatched. The CDR3 totals 17 residues. The CDR3 sequence: CASSDRGSGGRQETQYF. Written as DNA, the CDR3 is TGTGCCAGCAGTGATAGGGGTTCGGGGGGGCGACAAGAGACCCAGTACTTC.

This clonotype was picked up many times. V is TRBV27 and J is TRBJ2-3; D is unclear. CDR3 length: 14 amino acids. Trimming took off 3 bases at V and 5 bases at J, with 12 bases between the two ends. CDR1 and CDR2 from the germline V gene are MNHEY and SMNVEV (reference sequence). CDR3 sequence (DNA): TGTGCCAGCAGTTTGTCGGCCTTCCAAGATACGCAGTATTTT. This encodes CASSLSAFQDTQYF.

The sample holds a few counts of this clonotype. This sequence joins TRBV19 and TRBJ1-5; 7 bases are a match to TRBD1. V lost 3 bases and J lost 5; bases outside the gene matches: 7. The CDR3 is 15 residues long. Germline V gives CDR1 LNHDA, CDR2 SQIVND (reference sequence). CDR3 protein: CASSILDRDDQPQHF. CDR3 coding DNA: TGTGCCAGTAGTATTCTAGACAGGGACGATCAGCCCCAGCATTTT.

This clonotype came up a few times. The chain employs TRBV20-1 and TRBJ1-5; 7 bases agree with TRBD1. There are 14 residues in the CDR3. Germline trimming cut 2 bases from V and 8 bases from J; bases unmatched to any gene: 9. Germline assignment: CDR1 DFQATT and CDR2 SNEGSKA (reference sequence). CDR3 residues: CSARRGQVSEPQHF. The CDR3 coding sequence is TGCAGTGCTAGACGAGGACAGGTCTCGGAGCCCCAGCATTTT.

The sample holds a few counts of this clonotype. V gene TRBV29-1 combines with J gene TRBJ1-2; D gene uncertain. CDR1 is SQVTM and CDR2 is ANQGSEA in the germline V gene. This CDR3 is 13 amino acids long. The germline V and J ends were trimmed by 8 bases and 0 bases, with 13 bases remaining between them. The CDR3 sequence: CSSTDGPNYGYTF. CDR3 DNA: TGCAGCTCGACCGACGGCCCTAACTATGGCTACACCTTC.

This clonotype turned up a few times. This chain joins TRBV20-1 and TRBJ2-2, with 8 nucleotides matching TRBD2. Losses at the gene ends were 3 bases for V and 3 bases for J; bases not matched to a gene: 3. Per germline, CDR1 DFQATT and CDR2 SNEGSKA (reference sequence). CDR3 length: 14 amino acids. Here the CDR3 reads CSASGREHTGELFF. The CDR3, as DNA: TGCAGTGCTAGCGGGAGGGAACACACCGGGGAGCTGTTTTTT.

The rearrangement uses TRBV4-2 and TRBJ2-3; 9 bases map to TRBD2. J was trimmed by 4 bases and V by 1 base; bases with no gene match: 9. CDR3 size: 17 residues. Germline V gene lookup returns CDR1 LGHNA and CDR2 YNFKEQ. The CDR3 DNA is TGTGCCAGCAGCCAAGCGAAACTAGCGGGCGGGGCAGATACGCAGTATTTT. As protein: CASSQAKLAGGADTQYF.

This clonotype has a count of ten or more. The chain uses TRBV4-2 and TRBJ1-1, with D maybe TRBD1 (5 bases). Germline V CDR1 and CDR2: LGHNA, YNFKEQ. CDR3 length: 14 amino acids. The germline V and J ends were trimmed by 0 bases and 6 bases, with 11 bases remaining between them. The CDR3 region is CASSQDRGKAEAFF. The CDR3 coding sequence is TGTGCCAGCAGCCAAGATAGGGGTAAGGCTGAAGCTTTCTTT.

The rearrangement links TRBV29-1 to TRBJ1-1; no clear D gene. From germline, CDR1 is SQVTM and CDR2 ANQGSEA. This CDR3 has 16 residues. The germline V and J ends were trimmed by 1 base and 1 base, with 16 bases remaining between them. CDR3 in amino acids: CSVEARLARPNTEAFF. CDR3 coding DNA: TGCAGCGTTGAAGCCCGTCTGGCTCGACCGAACACTGAAGCTTTCTTT.

The CDR3 region has the DNA TGTGCCAGCAGTCCAGGACAGACCTCCACTGAAGCTTTCTTT. Protein sequence: CASSPGQTSTEAFF. V gene TRBV12-3 or TRBV12-4 combines with J gene TRBJ1-1, with TRBD1 as a possible D gene (6 bases). The CDR3 extends over 14 amino acids. Trimming took 5 bases from V and 4 from J, leaving 14 bases between them.

This CDR3 is CASSPQGKGSNQPQHF. The CDR3 region has the DNA TGTGCCAGCAGTCCGCAGGGGAAAGGGAGCAATCAGCCCCAGCATTTT. The V call is TRBV6-2 or TRBV6-3, the J call TRBJ1-5; D might be TRBD1 (6 bases). V shed 5 bases and J shed 1 base, with 15 bases lying between them. CDR1 is MNHEY and CDR2 is SVGEGT in the germline V gene. The CDR3 sequence is 16 residues long.

This clonotype was recorded a few times. This chain connects TRBV12-3 or TRBV12-4 to TRBJ2-7; TRBD2 matches 11 bases. The CDR3 spans 13 residues. The trim removed 5 bases at V and 12 bases at J, leaving 9 bases unmatched. CDR3 coding DNA: TGTGCCAGCAGTCAGGCGGCTAGCGGGAGGAGGTACTTC. Translating gives CASSQAASGRRYF.

The rearrangement uses TRBV12-3 or TRBV12-4 and TRBJ1-1; D is possibly TRBD1 (5 bases). There are 13 residues in the CDR3. V lost 6 bases and J lost 1, with 9 bases in between. In DNA, the CDR3 is TGTGCCAGCAGACGCAGGGAGAACACTGAAGCTTTCTTT. Protein sequence: CASRRRENTEAFF.

This clonotype was counted at least ten times. The gene calls are TRBV5-5 and TRBJ2-2; 12 nucleotides agree with TRBD2. The V gene's germline CDR1 is SGHKS and CDR2 YYEKEE (reference sequence). The CDR3 spans 17 residues. With 1 base clipped from V and 4 bases from J, the junction kept 5 bases outside the gene matches. CDR3: CASSLLAGGLSTGELFF. The DNA of the CDR3 is TGTGCCAGCAGCTTGCTAGCGGGGGGGCTGAGCACCGGGGAGCTGTTTTTT.